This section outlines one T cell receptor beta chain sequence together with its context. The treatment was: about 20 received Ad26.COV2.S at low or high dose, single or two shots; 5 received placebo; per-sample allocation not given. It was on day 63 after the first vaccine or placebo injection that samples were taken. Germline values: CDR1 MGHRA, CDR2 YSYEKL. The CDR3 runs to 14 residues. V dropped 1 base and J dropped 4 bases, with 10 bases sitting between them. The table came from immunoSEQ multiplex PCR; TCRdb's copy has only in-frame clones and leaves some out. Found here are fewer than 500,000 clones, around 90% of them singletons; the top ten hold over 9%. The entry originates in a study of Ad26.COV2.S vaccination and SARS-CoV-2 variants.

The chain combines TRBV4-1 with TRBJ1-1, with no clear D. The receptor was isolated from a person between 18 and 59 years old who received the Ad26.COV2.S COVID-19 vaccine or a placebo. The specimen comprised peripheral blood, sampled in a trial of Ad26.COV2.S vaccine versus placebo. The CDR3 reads CASSQVTEGTEAFF. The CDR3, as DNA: TGCGCCAGCAGCCAAGTAACAGAAGGCACTGAAGCTTTCTTT.